This TCR beta chain was recorded in a study of OX40 agonist ivuxolimab in advanced cancers. Study-wide context: Hepatocellular carcinoma, melanoma, renal cell or head and neck cancer was diagnosed in the dose-escalation patients. Study outcomes and limitations: By week 6 at 0.1 to 3.0 mg/kg, blood CD4+ and CD8+ T cells had expanded clonally. Partial responders at 0.1-3.0 mg/kg had among the lowest clonal expansion. Some of the nonresponding patients also showed low levels of normalized T-cell clonal expansion.

Only in-frame clones appear in the TCRdb table, and some are missing; sequencing was by immunoSEQ multiplex PCR. The sample lists about 98,000 clones, around nine tenths occurring once. The table lists this clone with a count of one. Antigen specificity is unknown. This receptor was taken from an adult with an advanced solid tumor such as melanoma, head and neck, liver or kidney cancer. The sample was CD4+ or CD8+ T cells sorted from blood, taken in a trial of the OX40 agonist ivuxolimab.

CDR3 in DNA: TGTGCCAGCAAGAGGGGGCCCGGAAACACCATATATTTT. This sequence encodes CASKRGPGNTIYF. The rearrangement uses TRBV27 and TRBJ1-3, with TRBD1 identical over 7 bases. Unmatched junction bases numbered 4, after V lost 7 bases and J lost 4 bases. CDR1 and CDR2 (germline): MNHEY, SMNVEV (reference sequence). CDR3 length: 13 amino acids.